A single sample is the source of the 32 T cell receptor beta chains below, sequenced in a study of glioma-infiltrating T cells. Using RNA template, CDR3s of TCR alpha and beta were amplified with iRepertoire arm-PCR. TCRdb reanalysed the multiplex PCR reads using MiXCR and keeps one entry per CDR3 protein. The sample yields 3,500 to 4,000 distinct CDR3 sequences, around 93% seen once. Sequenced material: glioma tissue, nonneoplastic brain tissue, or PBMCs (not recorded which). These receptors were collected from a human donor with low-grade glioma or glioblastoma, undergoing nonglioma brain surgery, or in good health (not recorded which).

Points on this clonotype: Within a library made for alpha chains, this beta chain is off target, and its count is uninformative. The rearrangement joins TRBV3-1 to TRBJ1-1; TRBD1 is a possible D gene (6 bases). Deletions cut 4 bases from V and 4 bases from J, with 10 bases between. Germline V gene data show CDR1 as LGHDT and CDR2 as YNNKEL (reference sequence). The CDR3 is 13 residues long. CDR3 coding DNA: TGTGCCAGCAGCCGCAGGGGCGCCACTGAAGCTTTCTTT. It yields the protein CASSRRGATEAFF.

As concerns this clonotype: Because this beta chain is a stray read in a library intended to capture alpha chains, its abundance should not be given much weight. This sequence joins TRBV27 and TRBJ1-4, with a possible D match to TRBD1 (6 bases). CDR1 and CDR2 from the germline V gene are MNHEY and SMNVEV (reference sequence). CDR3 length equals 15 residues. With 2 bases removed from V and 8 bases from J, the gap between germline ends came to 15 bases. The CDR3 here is CASSLTGMRGEKLFF. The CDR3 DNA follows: TGTGCCAGCAGTTTAACAGGGATGCGAGGGGAAAAACTGTTTTTT.

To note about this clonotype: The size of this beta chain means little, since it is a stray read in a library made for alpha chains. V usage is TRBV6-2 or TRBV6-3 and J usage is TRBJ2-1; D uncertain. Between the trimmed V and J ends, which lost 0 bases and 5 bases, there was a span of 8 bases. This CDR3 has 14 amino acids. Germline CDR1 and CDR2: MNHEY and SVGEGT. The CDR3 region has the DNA TGTGCCAGCAGTTACTCGGGCAGCGACAATGAGCAGTTCTTC. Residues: CASSYSGSDNEQFF.

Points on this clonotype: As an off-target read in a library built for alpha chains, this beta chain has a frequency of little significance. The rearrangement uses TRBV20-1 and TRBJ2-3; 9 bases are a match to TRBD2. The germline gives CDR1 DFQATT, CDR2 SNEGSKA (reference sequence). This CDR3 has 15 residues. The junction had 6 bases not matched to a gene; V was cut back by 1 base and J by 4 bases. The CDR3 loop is CSARAASGMADTQYF. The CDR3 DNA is TGCAGTGCTAGAGCGGCTAGCGGGATGGCAGATACGCAGTATTTT.

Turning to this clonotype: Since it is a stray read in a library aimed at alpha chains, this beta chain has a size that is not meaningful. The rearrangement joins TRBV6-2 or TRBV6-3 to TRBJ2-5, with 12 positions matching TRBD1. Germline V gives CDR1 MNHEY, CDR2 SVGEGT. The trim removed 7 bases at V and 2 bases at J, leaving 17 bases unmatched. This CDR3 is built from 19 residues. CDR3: CASTSGQGAFYSSQETQYF. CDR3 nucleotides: TGTGCCAGCACCTCGGGACAGGGGGCCTTTTATTCGTCTCAAGAGACCCAGTACTTC.

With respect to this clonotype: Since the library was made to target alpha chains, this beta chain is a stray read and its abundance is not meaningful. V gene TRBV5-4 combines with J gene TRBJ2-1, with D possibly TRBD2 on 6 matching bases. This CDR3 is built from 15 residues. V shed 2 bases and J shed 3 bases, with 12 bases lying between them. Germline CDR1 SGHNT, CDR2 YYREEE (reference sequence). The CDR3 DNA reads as TGTGCCAGCAGCTTATCCCATAGCGGCTACAATGAGCAGTTCTTC. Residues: CASSLSHSGYNEQFF.

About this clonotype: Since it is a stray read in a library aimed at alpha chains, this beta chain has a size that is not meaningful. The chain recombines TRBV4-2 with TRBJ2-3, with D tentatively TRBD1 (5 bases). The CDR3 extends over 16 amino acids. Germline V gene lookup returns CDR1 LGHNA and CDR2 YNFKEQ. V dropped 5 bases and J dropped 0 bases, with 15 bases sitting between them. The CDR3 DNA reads TGTGCCAGCAGCTTAGGACAAGGAGCTAGCACAGATACGCAGTATTTT. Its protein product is CASSLGQGASTDTQYF.

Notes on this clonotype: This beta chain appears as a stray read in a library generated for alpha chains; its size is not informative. CDR3 sequence reads: CSASAGNTIYF. DNA of the CDR3: TGCAGCGCTTCGGCTGGAAACACCATATATTTT. The rearrangement links TRBV20-1 to TRBJ1-3; D remains unclear. Germline V gene sequence: CDR1 DFQATT, CDR2 SNEGSKA (reference sequence). The CDR3 totals 11 residues.

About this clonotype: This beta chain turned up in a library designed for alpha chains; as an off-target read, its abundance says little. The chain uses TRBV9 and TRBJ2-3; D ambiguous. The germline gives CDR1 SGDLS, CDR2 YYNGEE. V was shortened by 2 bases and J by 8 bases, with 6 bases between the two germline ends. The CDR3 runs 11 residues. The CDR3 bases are TGTGCCAGCAGCGTCTCGAGTACGCAGTATTTT. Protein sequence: CASSVSSTQYF.

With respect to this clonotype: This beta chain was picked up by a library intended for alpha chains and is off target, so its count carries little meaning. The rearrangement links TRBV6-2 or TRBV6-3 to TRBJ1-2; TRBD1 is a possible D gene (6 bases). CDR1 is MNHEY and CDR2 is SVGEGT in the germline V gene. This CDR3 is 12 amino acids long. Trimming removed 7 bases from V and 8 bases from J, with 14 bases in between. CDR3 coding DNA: TGTGCCAGCAACAATCCAGGGGAAGGCTACACCTTC. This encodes CASNNPGEGYTF.

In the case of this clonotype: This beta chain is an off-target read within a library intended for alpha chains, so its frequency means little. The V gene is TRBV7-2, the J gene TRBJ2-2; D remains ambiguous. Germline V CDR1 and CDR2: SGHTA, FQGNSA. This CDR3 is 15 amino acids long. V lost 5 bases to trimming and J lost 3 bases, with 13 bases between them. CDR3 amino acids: CASSRAMWDTGELFF. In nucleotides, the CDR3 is TGTGCCAGCAGCAGAGCGATGTGGGACACCGGGGAGCTGTTTTTT.

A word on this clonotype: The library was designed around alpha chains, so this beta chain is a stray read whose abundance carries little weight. The CDR3 coding sequence is TGCAGTGCTCGGACCCTCGGAAGTGAAAAACTGTTTTTT. Protein: CSARTLGSEKLFF. The rearrangement joins TRBV20-1 to TRBJ1-4; D is unresolved. The germline CDR1 and CDR2 sequences are DFQATT and SNEGSKA (reference sequence). This CDR3 contains 13 residues. V was pared by 5 bases and J by 7 bases, with 14 bases between.

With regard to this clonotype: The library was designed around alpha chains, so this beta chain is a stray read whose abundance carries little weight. As DNA, the CDR3 is TGTGCCATCAGTCTAGAGCACACGAACACTGAAGCTTTCTTT. Residues: CAISLEHTNTEAFF. The chain carries TRBV10-3 and TRBJ1-1, with D unresolved. V gave up 5 bases and J gave up 1 base, with 11 bases separating them. Germline CDR1 reads ENHRY; CDR2 reads SYGVKD. This CDR3 spans 14 amino acids.

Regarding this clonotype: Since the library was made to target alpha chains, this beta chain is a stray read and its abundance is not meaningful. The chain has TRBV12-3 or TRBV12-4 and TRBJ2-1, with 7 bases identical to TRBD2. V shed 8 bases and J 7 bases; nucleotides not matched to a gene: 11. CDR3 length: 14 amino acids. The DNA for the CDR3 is TGTGCCAGCTCCCGGGGGGTTAGCAGAAATGAGCAGTTCTTC. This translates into CASSRGVSRNEQFF.

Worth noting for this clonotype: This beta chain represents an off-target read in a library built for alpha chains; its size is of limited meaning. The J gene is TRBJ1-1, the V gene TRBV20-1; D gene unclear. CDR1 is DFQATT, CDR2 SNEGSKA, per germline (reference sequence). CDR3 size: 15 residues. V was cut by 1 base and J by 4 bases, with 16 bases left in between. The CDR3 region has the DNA TGCAGTGCTAGAGCCCCTCAGGCGAGGACCACTGAAGCTTTCTTT. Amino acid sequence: CSARAPQARTTEAFF.

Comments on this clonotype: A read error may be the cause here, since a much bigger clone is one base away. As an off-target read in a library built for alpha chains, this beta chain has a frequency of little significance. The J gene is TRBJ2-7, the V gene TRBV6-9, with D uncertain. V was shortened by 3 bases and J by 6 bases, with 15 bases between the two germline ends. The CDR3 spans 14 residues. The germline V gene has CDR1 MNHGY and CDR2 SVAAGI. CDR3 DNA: TGTGCCAGCAGTTACTTGGCATTTGGCAGCGAGCAGTACTTC. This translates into CASSYLAFGSEQYF.

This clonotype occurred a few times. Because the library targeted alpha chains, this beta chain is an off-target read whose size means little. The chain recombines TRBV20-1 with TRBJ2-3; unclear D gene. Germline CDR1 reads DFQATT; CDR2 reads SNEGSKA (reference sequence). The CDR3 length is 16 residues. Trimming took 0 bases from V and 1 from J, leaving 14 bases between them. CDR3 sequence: CSARDNHLEGTDTQYF. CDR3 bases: TGCAGTGCTAGAGACAACCACCTTGAGGGCACAGATACGCAGTATTTT.

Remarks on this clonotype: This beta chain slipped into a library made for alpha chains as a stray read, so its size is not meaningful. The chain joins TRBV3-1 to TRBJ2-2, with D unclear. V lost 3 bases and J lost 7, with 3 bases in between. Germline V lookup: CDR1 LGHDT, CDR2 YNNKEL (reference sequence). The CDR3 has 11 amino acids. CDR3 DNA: TGTGCCAGCAGCCATATCGGGGAGCTGTTTTTT. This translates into CASSHIGELFF.

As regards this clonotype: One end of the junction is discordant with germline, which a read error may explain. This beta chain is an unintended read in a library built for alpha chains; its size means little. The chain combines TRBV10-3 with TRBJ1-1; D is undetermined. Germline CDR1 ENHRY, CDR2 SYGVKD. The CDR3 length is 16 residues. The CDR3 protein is CASSYSKGHTNTEAFF. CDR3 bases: TGTGCCAGCAGTTACTCGAAAGGGCACACGAACACTGAAGCTTTCTTT.

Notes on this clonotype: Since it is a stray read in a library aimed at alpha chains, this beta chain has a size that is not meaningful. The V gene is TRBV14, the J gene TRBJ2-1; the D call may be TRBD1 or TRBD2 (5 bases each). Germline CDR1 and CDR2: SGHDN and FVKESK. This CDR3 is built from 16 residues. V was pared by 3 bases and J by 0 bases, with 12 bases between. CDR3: CASSQPGTYSYNEQFF. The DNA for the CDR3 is TGTGCCAGCAGCCAGCCGGGGACCTACTCCTACAATGAGCAGTTCTTC.

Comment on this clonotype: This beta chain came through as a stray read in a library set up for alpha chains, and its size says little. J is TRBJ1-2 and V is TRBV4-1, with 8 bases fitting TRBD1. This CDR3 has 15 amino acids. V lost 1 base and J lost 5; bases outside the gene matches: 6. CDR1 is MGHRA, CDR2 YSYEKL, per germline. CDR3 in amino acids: CASSQAQGAVYGYTF. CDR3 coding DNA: TGCGCCAGCAGCCAAGCTCAGGGGGCGGTGTATGGCTACACCTTC.

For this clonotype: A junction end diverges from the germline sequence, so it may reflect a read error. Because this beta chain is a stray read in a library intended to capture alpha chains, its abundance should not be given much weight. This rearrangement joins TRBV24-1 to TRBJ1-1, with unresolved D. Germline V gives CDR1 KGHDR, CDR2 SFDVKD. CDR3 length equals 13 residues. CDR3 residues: CATSARENTEDFF. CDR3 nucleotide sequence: TGTGCCACCAGTGCCCGGGAGAACACTGAAGATTTCTTT.

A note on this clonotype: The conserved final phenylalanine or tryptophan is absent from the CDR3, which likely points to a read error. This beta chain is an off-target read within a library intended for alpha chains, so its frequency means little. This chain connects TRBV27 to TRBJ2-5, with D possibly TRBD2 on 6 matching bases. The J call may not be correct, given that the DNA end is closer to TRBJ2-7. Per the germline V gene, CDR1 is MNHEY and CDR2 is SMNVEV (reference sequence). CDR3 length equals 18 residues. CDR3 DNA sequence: TGTGCCAGCAGTTTAAGGGTACTAGCTGATAGCTCCTACAACGAGCAGTACTCC. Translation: CASSLRVLADSSYNEQYS.

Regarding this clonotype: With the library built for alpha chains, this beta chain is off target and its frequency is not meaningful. The DNA for the CDR3 is TGCAGTGCTAGAGTTGGCAGCTGGCAAGCTTTCTTT. Protein product: CSARVGSWQAFF. V gene TRBV20-1 combines with J gene TRBJ1-1; no clear D gene. Trimming shortened V by 1 base and J by 9 bases, and 12 bases separated the two germline ends. This CDR3 has 12 amino acids. From germline, CDR1 is DFQATT and CDR2 SNEGSKA (reference sequence).

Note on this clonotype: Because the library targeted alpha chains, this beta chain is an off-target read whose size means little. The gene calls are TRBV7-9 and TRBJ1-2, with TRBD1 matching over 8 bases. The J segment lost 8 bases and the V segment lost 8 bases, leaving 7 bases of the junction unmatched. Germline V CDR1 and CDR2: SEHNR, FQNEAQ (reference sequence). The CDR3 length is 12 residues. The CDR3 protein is CASSPDRDGYTF. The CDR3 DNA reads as TGTGCCAGCTCACCGGACAGGGACGGCTACACCTTC.

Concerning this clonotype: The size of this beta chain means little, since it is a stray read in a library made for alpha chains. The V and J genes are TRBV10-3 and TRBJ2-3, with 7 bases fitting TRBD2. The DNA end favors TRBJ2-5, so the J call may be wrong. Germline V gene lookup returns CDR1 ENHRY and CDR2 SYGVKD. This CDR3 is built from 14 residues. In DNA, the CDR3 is TGTGCCATCAGTCTCGGGACTACGGGAGAGACCCAGTACTTC. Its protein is CAISLGTTGETQYF.

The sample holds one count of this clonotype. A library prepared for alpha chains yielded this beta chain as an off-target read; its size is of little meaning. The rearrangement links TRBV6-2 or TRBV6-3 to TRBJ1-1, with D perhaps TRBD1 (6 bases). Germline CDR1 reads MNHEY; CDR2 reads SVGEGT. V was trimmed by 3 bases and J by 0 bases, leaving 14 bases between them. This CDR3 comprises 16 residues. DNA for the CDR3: TGTGCCAGCAGTTATAGCACAGGGTATATGAACACTGAAGCTTTCTTT. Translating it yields CASSYSTGYMNTEAFF.

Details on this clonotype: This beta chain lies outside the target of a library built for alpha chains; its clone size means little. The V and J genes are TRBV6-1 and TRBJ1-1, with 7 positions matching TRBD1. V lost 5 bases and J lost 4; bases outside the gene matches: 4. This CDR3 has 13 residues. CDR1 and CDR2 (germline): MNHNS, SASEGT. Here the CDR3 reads CASSPTGRTEAFF. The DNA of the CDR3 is TGTGCCAGCAGTCCGACAGGGCGCACTGAAGCTTTCTTT.

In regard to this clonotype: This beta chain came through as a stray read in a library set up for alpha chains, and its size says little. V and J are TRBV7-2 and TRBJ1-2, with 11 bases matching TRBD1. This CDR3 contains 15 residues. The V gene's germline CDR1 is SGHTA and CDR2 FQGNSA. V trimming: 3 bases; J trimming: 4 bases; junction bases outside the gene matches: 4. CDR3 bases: TGTGCCAGCAGCTTGGGGACAGGGGGGATCTATGGCTACACCTTC. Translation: CASSLGTGGIYGYTF. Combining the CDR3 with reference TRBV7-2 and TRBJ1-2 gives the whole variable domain GAGVSQSPSNKVTEKGKDVELRCDPISGHTALYWYRQSLGQGLEFLIYFQGNSAPDKSGLPSDRFSAERTGGSVSTLTIQRTQQEDSAVYLCASSLGTGGIYGYTFGSGTRLTVV.

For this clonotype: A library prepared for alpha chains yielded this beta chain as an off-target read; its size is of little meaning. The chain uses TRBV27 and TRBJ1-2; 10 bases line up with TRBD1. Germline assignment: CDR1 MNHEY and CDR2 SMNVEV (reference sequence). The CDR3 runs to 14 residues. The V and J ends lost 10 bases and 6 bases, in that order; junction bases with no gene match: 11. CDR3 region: CATLPPDRGDGYTF. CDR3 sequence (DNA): TGTGCCACCCTACCCCCGGACAGGGGGGATGGCTACACCTTC.

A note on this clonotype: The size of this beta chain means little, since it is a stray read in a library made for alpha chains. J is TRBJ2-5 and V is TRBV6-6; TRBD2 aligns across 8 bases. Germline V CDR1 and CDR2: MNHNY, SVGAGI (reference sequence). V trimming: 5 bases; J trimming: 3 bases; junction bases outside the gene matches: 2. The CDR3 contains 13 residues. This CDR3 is CASSPLAEETQYF. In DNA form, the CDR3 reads TGTGCCAGCAGTCCACTAGCGGAAGAGACCCAGTACTTC.

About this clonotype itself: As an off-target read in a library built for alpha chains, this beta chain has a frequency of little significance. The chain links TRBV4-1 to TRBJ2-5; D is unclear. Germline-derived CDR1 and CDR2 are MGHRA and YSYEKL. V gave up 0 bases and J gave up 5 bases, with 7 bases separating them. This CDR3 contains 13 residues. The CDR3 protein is CASSQDNAETQYF. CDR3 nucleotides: TGCGCCAGCAGCCAAGATAATGCGGAGACCCAGTACTTC.